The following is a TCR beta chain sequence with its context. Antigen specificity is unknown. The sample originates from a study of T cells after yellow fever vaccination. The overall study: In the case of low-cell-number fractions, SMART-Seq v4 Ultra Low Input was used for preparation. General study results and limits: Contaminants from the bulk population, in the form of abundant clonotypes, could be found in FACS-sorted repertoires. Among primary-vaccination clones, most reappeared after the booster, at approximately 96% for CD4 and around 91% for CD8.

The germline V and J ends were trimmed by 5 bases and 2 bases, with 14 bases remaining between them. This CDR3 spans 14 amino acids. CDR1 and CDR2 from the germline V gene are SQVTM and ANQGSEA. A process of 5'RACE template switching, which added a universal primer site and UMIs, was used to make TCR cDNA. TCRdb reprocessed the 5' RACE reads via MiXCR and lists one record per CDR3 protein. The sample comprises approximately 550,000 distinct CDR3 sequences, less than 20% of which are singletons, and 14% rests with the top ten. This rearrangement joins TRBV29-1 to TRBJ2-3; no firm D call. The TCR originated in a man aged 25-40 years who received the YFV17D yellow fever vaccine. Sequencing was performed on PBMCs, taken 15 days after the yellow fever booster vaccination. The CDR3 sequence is CSVCKGLNTDTQYF. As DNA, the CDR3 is TGCAGCGTTTGTAAAGGTTTGAACACAGATACGCAGTATTTT.